The source of this TCR beta chain is a study of CD8 T cells in ankylosing spondylitis. General study results and limits: In ankylosing spondylitis patients, matched synovial fluid reportedly showed significant enrichment of disease-linked clones. Earlier reports found some motif variants in synovial fluid and blood in reactive arthritis. A TCR beta motif of under ten highly homologous variants appeared characteristic of ankylosing spondylitis blood. Disease-associated clonotypes exhibited CD8+ identity and were relatively infrequent in peripheral blood.

Quantitative 5'-RACE with molecular barcodes was used to make the TCR beta libraries. TCRdb independently ran MiXCR on the 5' RACE reads; one entry per CDR3 protein. Of about 800,000 distinct CDR3 sequences detected, 10% to 15% appear once; the ten largest clones hold about 0.49%. This clonotype has a count of ten or more. Its matching antigen is unknown. Trimming pared 7 bases from V and 3 bases from J, leaving 12 bases between. CDR1 is SQVTM, CDR2 ANQGSEA, per germline. The CDR3 spans 12 residues. Input material: blood, either unsorted or a sorted T cell fraction (not recorded which). This receptor was taken from a male donor with ankylosing spondylitis. The rearrangement joins TRBV29-1 to TRBJ1-1; D remains ambiguous. The CDR3 DNA is TGCAGCGCTCTCCTTGGGGACACTGAAGCTTTCTTT. Residues: CSALLGDTEAFF.